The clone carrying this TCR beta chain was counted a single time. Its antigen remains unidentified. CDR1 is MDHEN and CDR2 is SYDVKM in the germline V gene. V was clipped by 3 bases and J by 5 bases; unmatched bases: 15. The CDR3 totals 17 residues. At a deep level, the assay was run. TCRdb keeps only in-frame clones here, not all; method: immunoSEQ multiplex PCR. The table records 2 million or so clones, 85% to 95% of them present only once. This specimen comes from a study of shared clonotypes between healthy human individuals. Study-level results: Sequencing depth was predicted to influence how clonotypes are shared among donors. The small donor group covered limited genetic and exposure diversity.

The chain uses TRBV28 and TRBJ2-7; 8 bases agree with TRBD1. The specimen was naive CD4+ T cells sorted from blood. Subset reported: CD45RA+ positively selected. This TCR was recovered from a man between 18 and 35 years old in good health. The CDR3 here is CASSFRGRGLILDEQYF. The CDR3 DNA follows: TGTGCCAGCAGTTTTCGTGGCAGGGGGCTGATTCTTGACGAGCAGTACTTC.